This entry describes one TCR beta chain. No antigen is known for it. This entry comes from a study of T-cell memory formation after mild COVID-19. Overall study context: TCR clusters were largely donor specific.

The germline CDR1 and CDR2 sequences are DFQATT and SNEGSKA (reference sequence). The V gene end was trimmed by 4 bases and the J gene end by 7 bases; junction bases not matched to a gene: 4. The CDR3 loop spans 13 amino acids. TCRdb reprocessed the 5' RACE reads via MiXCR and lists one record per CDR3 protein. The repertoire holds 400,000 or so distinct CDR3 sequences, with over 15% as singletons. Findings and limits, study-wide: Contracting clones, day 15 to 85, had balanced CD4/CD8, and later expanders favored CD4+. Second-wave clones with a day 37 peak had unconfirmed SARS-CoV-2 specificity. Mostly located in CM and EM were contracting CD4+ clones, with contracting CD8+ clones located in EMRA.

The TCR comes from an adult woman who had mild COVID-19 (a few samples of this study predate the infection). Cell type and time point are not known. The source material was PBMCs or a T cell subset sorted from them (not recorded which). V and J are TRBV20-1 and TRBJ1-4, with TRBD1 matching over 9 bases. The CDR3 spells CSATGTGSEKLFF. The CDR3 nucleotides read TGCAGTGCTACGGGGACAGGGAGTGAAAAACTGTTTTTT.